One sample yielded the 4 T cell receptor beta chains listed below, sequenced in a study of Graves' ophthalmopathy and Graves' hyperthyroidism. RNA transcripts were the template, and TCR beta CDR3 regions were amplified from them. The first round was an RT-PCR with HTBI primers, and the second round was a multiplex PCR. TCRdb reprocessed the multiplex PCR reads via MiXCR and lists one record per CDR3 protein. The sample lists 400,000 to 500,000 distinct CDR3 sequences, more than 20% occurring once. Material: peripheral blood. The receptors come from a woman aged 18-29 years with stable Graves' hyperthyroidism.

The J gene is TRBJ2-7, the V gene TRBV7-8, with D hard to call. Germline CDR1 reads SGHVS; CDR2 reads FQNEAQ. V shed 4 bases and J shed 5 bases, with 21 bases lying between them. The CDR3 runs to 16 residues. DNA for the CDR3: TGTGCCAGCAGCTCCAAACACCCCCTCAGCGACCACGAGCAGTACTTC. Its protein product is CASSSKHPLSDHEQYF. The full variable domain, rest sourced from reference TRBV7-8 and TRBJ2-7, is GAGVSQSPRYKVAKRGQDVALRCDPISGHVSLFWYQQALGQGPEFLTYFQNEAQLDKSGLPSDRFFAERPEGSVSTLKIQRTQQEDSAVYLCASSSKHPLSDHEQYFGPGTRLTVT.

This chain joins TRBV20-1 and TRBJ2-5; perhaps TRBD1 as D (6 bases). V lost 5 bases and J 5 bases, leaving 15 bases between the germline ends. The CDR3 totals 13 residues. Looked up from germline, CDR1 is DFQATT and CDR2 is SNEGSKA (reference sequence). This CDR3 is CSAAHRAGETQYF. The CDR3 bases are TGCAGTGCTGCACACAGGGCCGGGGAGACCCAGTACTTC.

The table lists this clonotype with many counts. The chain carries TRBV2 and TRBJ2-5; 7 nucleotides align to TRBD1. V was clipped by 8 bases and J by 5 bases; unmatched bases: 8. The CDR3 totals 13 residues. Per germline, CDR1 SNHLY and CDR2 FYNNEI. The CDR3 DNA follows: TGTGCCAGCGCAAAACAGGGGCGGGAGACCCAGTACTTC. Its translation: CASAKQGRETQYF.

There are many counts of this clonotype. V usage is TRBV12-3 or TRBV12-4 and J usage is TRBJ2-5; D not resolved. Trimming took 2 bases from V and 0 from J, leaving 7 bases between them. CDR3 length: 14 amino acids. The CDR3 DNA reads TGTGCCAGCAGTTTACTAGAGCACCAAGAGACCCAGTACTTC. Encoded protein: CASSLLEHQETQYF.